Following are 21 T cell receptor beta chains from one sample sequenced in a study of shared clonotypes between healthy human individuals. Profiling relied on immunoSEQ multiplex PCR, and the TCRdb table lists in-frame clones only, not all of them. Among 950,000 to 1,100,000 clones listed, roughly 74% were seen once. The sequenced sample consisted of memory CD4+ T cells from PBMCs. Described subset: CD45RA-negative fraction. All receptors come from a man aged 18 to 30 in good health. Some clones in this sample may be carry-over from other donors' samples.

This sequence joins TRBV5-1 and TRBJ2-3; the match to TRBD1 covers 7 bases. Germline V gives CDR1 SGHRS, CDR2 YFSETQ. After removal of 4 bases from V and 2 bases from J, the junction contained 10 bases not matched to a gene. This CDR3 has 16 amino acids. The CDR3: CASSPWDRGITDTQYF. The CDR3 coding sequence is TGCGCCAGCAGCCCGTGGGACAGAGGTATCACAGATACGCAGTATTTT.

The chain joins TRBV11-2 to TRBJ2-1; D is ambiguous. From germline, CDR1 is SGHAT and CDR2 FQNNGV. This CDR3 is built from 17 residues. Deletions cut 1 base from V and 6 bases from J, with 19 bases between. Here the CDR3 DNA reads TGTGCCAGCAGCTTAGGTGTGACACCTCAAGGCCGCAATGAGCAGTTCTTC. Its protein product is CASSLGVTPQGRNEQFF.

This rearrangement joins TRBV2 to TRBJ2-3; 9 bases agree with TRBD2. The CDR3 consists of 18 residues. Germline lookup yields CDR1 SNHLY and CDR2 FYNNEI. V lost 3 bases, J lost 3 bases, and 13 bases stayed unmatched. The CDR3 DNA reads TGTGCCAGCAGTGAGGGCTTAGCGGGAGTGGGAGGGACAGATACGCAGTATTTT. This gives the protein CASSEGLAGVGGTDTQYF.

This clone was detected only once. The chain has TRBV11-2 and TRBJ1-1; D is possibly TRBD1 (6 bases). There are 15 residues in the CDR3. V lost 5 bases to trimming and J lost 5 bases, with 18 bases between them. Germline lookup yields CDR1 SGHAT and CDR2 FQNNGV. Here the CDR3 DNA reads TGTGCCAGCAGCCCCGTACGGGGGCGGATGACTGAAGCTTTCTTT. It codes for CASSPVRGRMTEAFF.

The chain employs TRBV10-1 and TRBJ1-1; 9 positions match TRBD1. This CDR3 is 13 amino acids long. Losses at the gene ends were 7 bases for V and 5 bases for J; bases not matched to a gene: 5. Germline values: CDR1 WNHNN, CDR2 SYGVQD (reference sequence). CDR3 nucleotide sequence: TGCGCCAGCACCAAGGACAGGGGAACTGAAGCTTTCTTT. Its translation: CASTKDRGTEAFF.

The chain recombines TRBV6-5 with TRBJ2-2; 7 nucleotides align to TRBD2. The germline gives CDR1 MNHEY, CDR2 SVGAGI. CDR3 length equals 15 residues. J was trimmed by 6 bases and V by 2 bases; bases with no gene match: 6. CDR3 nucleotides: TGTGCCAGCAGTTACGATGGGCTAGCGGCCGGGGAGCTGTTTTTT. Protein sequence: CASSYDGLAAGELFF.

The genes are TRBV6-1 and TRBJ2-1; 10 nucleotides align to TRBD2. V trimming: 4 bases; J trimming: 3 bases; junction bases outside the gene matches: 6. Germline CDR1 MNHNS, CDR2 SASEGT. The CDR3 runs to 16 residues. The CDR3 DNA is TGTGCCAGCAGTGTACAAATAGCGGGAGGCTACAATGAGCAGTTCTTC. Residues: CASSVQIAGGYNEQFF.

J is TRBJ2-5 and V is TRBV2, with 14 bases aligning to TRBD2. V lost 4 bases to trimming and J lost 10 bases; unmatched junction nucleotides: 8. Germline-derived CDR1 and CDR2 are SNHLY and FYNNEI. The CDR3 has 15 amino acids. Here the CDR3 reads CASSGGGLAGVLQYF. In DNA, the CDR3 is TGTGCCAGCAGTGGGGGGGGACTAGCGGGAGTCCTCCAGTACTTC.

A few counts support this clone. The sample has other DNA sequences that encode this CDR3 too. The V and J genes are TRBV30 and TRBJ1-5; no clear D gene. The CDR3 loop spans 13 amino acids. Germline V gene sequence: CDR1 GTSNPN, CDR2 SVGIG (reference sequence). The V gene lost 0 bases and the J gene lost 7 bases, with 10 bases spanning the gap. CDR3 DNA: TGTGCCTGGAGTGTGATGGGCAGGCAGCCCCAGCATTTT. Its translation is CAWSVMGRQPQHF.

The chain carries TRBV6-6 and TRBJ2-7; possible D gene TRBD1, 5 bases. With 2 bases removed from V and 9 bases from J, the gap between germline ends came to 14 bases. CDR3 length: 13 residues. Germline assignment: CDR1 MNHNY and CDR2 SVGAGI (reference sequence). Written as DNA, the CDR3 is TGTGCCAGCAGTTACACCCGACCCCAGGGGCAGTACTTC. Translating gives CASSYTRPQGQYF.

This chain uses TRBV19 with TRBJ2-3; D tentatively fits TRBD1 or TRBD2 (5 bases each). Germline CDR1 reads LNHDA; CDR2 reads SQIVND (reference sequence). With 7 bases removed from V and 6 bases from J, the gap between germline ends came to 23 bases. The CDR3 spans 16 residues. The CDR3 DNA is TGTGCCAGTATCCCATCTCGGGAAGGGGCTAGGGATACGCAGTATTTT. It encodes CASIPSREGARDTQYF.

A note on this clone: This may be a read error, as it is one base from a much larger clone. The chain couples TRBV6-1 to TRBJ1-1; possibly TRBD1 for D (5 bases). The CDR3 sequence is 13 residues long. Germline CDR1 MNHNS, CDR2 SASEGT. The V and J ends lost 6 bases and 6 bases respectively, with 14 bases between them. As DNA, the CDR3 is TGTGCCAGCAGACGACAGAGGGCCGCTGAAGCTTTCTTT. Protein: CASRRQRAAEAFF.

The chain has TRBV7-9 and TRBJ2-1, with D uncertain. Looked up from germline, CDR1 is SEHNR and CDR2 is FQNEAQ (reference sequence). The CDR3 is 11 amino acids. The germline V and J ends were trimmed by 2 bases and 10 bases, with 6 bases remaining between them. CDR3 region: CASSLLGEQFF. The CDR3 nucleotides read TGTGCCAGCAGCTTACTGGGGGAGCAGTTCTTC.

The chain has TRBV5-4 and TRBJ2-2; the D is unclear. V lost 3 bases to trimming and J lost 5 bases, with 11 bases between them. The CDR3 is 14 residues long. Germline V CDR1 and CDR2: SGHNT, YYREEE (reference sequence). Here the CDR3 reads CASSSKIGTGELFF. The CDR3, as DNA: TGTGCCAGCAGCTCTAAGATTGGTACCGGGGAGCTGTTTTTT.

V usage is TRBV7-3 and J usage is TRBJ2-2, with D unresolved. This CDR3 spans 14 amino acids. The germline V gene encodes CDR1 SGHTA and CDR2 FQGTGA. V was shortened by 2 bases and J by 4 bases, with 8 bases between the two germline ends. The CDR3 coding sequence is TGTGCCAGCAGCTTACAAGCAGCCACCGGGGAGCTGTTTTTT. Translated: CASSLQAATGELFF.

This clone was counted at least ten times. V usage is TRBV2 and J usage is TRBJ1-4; the match to TRBD1 covers 8 bases. The CDR3 length is 14 residues. The junction had 3 bases not matched to a gene; V was cut back by 5 bases and J by 4 bases. Germline-derived CDR1 and CDR2 are SNHLY and FYNNEI. The CDR3 loop reads CASSQDRDNEKLFF. For the CDR3, the DNA is TGTGCCAGCAGTCAGGACAGGGATAATGAAAAACTGTTTTTT.

This rearrangement joins TRBV4-1 to TRBJ1-3; the D is unclear. This CDR3 has 15 residues. The V end lost 0 bases, the J end lost 2 bases, and 8 bases lay between the germline ends. Germline loops: CDR1 MGHRA, CDR2 YSYEKL. The CDR3 sequence is CASSQDGVPGNTIYF. CDR3 nucleotide sequence: TGCGCCAGCAGCCAAGATGGGGTTCCTGGAAACACCATATATTTT.

The chain has TRBV10-3 and TRBJ1-5, with a possible D match to TRBD1 (6 bases). V was cut by 11 bases and J by 7 bases, with 18 bases left in between. The germline gives CDR1 ENHRY, CDR2 SYGVKD. The CDR3 is 13 residues long. The CDR3 DNA reads as TGTGCCTCCTGCGGGACAACTAACCAGCCCCAGCATTTT. This codes for CASCGTTNQPQHF.

V gene TRBV4-1 combines with J gene TRBJ1-4; D gene unclear. The V end lost 4 bases, the J end lost 8 bases, and 11 bases lay between the germline ends. CDR3 length equals 13 residues. The germline gives CDR1 MGHRA, CDR2 YSYEKL. DNA for the CDR3: TGCGCCAGCAGCCCATCTTCACGGGAAAAACTGTTTTTT. Translating gives CASSPSSREKLFF.

The rearrangement joins TRBV5-1 to TRBJ2-5; 12 bases match TRBD2. The CDR3 is 15 residues long. CDR1 SGHRS and CDR2 YFSETQ come from the germline V gene. V shed 2 bases and J 3 bases; nucleotides not matched to a gene: 2. Here the CDR3 reads CASSLRLAGEETQYF. The CDR3 DNA sequence: TGCGCCAGCAGCTTAAGACTAGCGGGAGAAGAGACCCAGTACTTC.

CDR3 DNA: TGCAGCGGTGCCACTAGCGGGAGGTCCAGAGAGCAGTTCTTC. This encodes CSGATSGRSREQFF. This chain connects TRBV29-1 to TRBJ2-1, with 12 bases lining up with TRBD2. This CDR3 contains 14 residues. The germline V gene encodes CDR1 SQVTM and CDR2 ANQGSEA. J was trimmed by 10 bases and V by 7 bases; bases with no gene match: 11.